This TCR beta chain was sequenced in a study of CD8+ T cells in alopecia areata. At the level of the study: Scoring treated patients' severity relied on the percentage of scalp area affected.

RNA extraction was followed by reverse transcription into cDNA, which acted as the sequencing template. Here immunoSEQ multiplex PCR was the method, and the copy in TCRdb shows in-frame clones only, minus some. This sample has fewer than 150,000 clones, with roughly four fifths found just once. As to treatment: oral pan-JAK inhibitor, 5-10 mg twice daily. The CDR3 is 13 residues long. V was shortened by 2 bases and J by 3 bases, with 8 bases between the two germline ends. Germline-derived CDR1 and CDR2 are LNHDA and SQIVND (reference sequence). The sample holds a few counts of this clone. This receptor was identified in a human donor with alopecia areata. The sequencing used CD8+ T cells sorted from blood, collected at week 4, from a patient treated with tofacitinib. J is TRBJ2-7 and V is TRBV19, with no clear D. The CDR3 is CASSITGFYEQYF. In DNA, the CDR3 is TGTGCCAGTAGTATAACCGGGTTCTACGAGCAGTACTTC.